A selection of T cell receptor beta chains follows, all from one sample in a study of glioma-infiltrating T cells after dendritic cell vaccination. This table comes from immunoSEQ multiplex PCR, and its TCRdb copy is limited to in-frame clones, with some not included. This table has roughly 62,000 clones, about four fifths appearing once. Specimen: blood, collected after dendritic cell vaccination. Source of these receptors: a human donor with glioblastoma. The CDR3 runs from the conserved cysteine through the conserved F or W. Fields, in order: V gene, J gene, D gene, clone size, CDR3 DNA, CDR3 protein. D genes are given only for firm matches. Size values are once, few and many counts, or a class for expanded clones, and some rows have none.

>TRBV11-2|TRBJ1-1|TRBD1|-
TGTGCCAGCAGTTCCCCCTGGGACAGTCACACTGAAGCTTTCTTT
CASSSPWDSHTEAFF
>TRBV7-7|TRBJ2-1|-|once
TGTGCTAGCAGCTTAGCGGTAGCCTTCCCGAACAATGAGCAGTTCTTC
CASSLAVAFPNNEQFF
>TRBV10-3|TRBJ1-2|TRBD1|-
TGTGCCATCACGCCGGGACAGGGCTATGGCTACACCTTC
CAITPGQGYGYTF
>TRBV15|TRBJ1-5|TRBD1|-
TGTGCCACCAGCTTTCGGCTACAGGGGGCCGGGCAGCCCCAGCATTTT
CATSFRLQGAGQPQHF
>TRBV27|TRBJ1-1|TRBD1|-
TGTGCCAGCAGTTTCCGGGGACTCCAGGGGGGCACTGAAGCTTTCTTT
CASSFRGLQGGTEAFF
>TRBV7-9|TRBJ2-5|TRBD2|-
TGTGCCAGCAGCTCCTGGGGAATAGCGGGGATAGGGGAGACCCAGTACTTC
CASSSWGIAGIGETQYF
>TRBV27|TRBJ2-1|TRBD2|-
TGTGCCAGCAGTGCCGGGACTACACCTTCCTACAATGAGCAGTTCTTC
CASSAGTTPSYNEQFF
>TRBV7-9|TRBJ1-1|-|once
TGTGCCAGCAGCTTCGGAGTAGATGGCACTGAAGCTTTCTTT
CASSFGVDGTEAFF
>TRBV4-3|TRBJ2-6|TRBD2|-
TGCGCCAGCAAGGGCGGGGGTGCGTCTGGGGCCAACGTCCTGACTTTC
CASKGGGASGANVLTF
>TRBV7-7|TRBJ2-1|TRBD2|-
TGTGCTAGCAGCTTAGCGATAGCGGGGGGCCCGGGAAATGAGCAGTTCTTC
CASSLAIAGGPGNEQFF
>TRBV6-1|TRBJ1-6|-|-
TGTGCCAGCAGTGAAGTTAAGGACAATTATTCACCCCTCCACTTT
CASSEVKDNYSPLHF
>TRBV5-4|TRBJ1-2|-|-
TGTGCCAGCAGCTTGACACCCTTTAACTATGGCTACACCTTC
CASSLTPFNYGYTF
>TRBV29-1|TRBJ1-2|-|-
TGCAGCGTTGAAGATGTCGGGCACAGGGACTTC
CSVEDVGHRDF
>TRBV10-3|TRBJ1-5|TRBD1|few
TGTGCCACTCGAGCCCGGGACAGGGGAAATCAGCCCCAGCATTTT
CATRARDRGNQPQHF
>TRBV4-1|TRBJ1-1|TRBD1|-
TGCGCCAGCAGCCAGGGCGGACAGGTGGTCCCTGAAGCTTTCTTT
CASSQGGQVVPEAFF
>TRBV4-1|TRBJ2-7|-|few
TGCGCCAGCAGCCAACCCCAGGGAGAGCAGTACTTC
CASSQPQGEQYF
>TRBV7-3|TRBJ1-2|TRBD1|-
TGTGCCAGCAGCTTTGTACCCGGGACAGGGGTCGATGGCTACACCTTC
CASSFVPGTGVDGYTF
>TRBV5-1|TRBJ2-3|-|-
TGCGCCAGCAGCTTCGAGGAAGATACGCAGTATTTT
CASSFEEDTQYF
>TRBV10-3|TRBJ1-2|TRBD1|-
TGTGCCATCAGTGCAGGCGGGACAGGCGGCGGGGGTTATGGCTACACCTTC
CAISAGGTGGGGYGYTF
>TRBV11-3|TRBJ1-4|-|-
TGTGCCAGCAGCCCATCTCCAGGACAGAATGAAAAACTGTTTTTT
CASSPSPGQNEKLFF
>TRBV6-1|TRBJ2-5|TRBD1|-
TGTGCCAGCATTATGGACAGGGTGGGAGAGACCCAGTACTTC
CASIMDRVGETQYF
>TRBV11-2|TRBJ2-7|-|-
TGTGCCAGCAGCATAAGACCCGGAACCGGGGAGCAGTACTTC
CASSIRPGTGEQYF
>TRBV14|TRBJ1-3|TRBD1|-
TGTGCCAGCAGCCAAGACGACAGGGTTGGAAACACCATATATTTT
CASSQDDRVGNTIYF
>TRBV6-1|TRBJ2-1|-|-
TGTGCCAGCAGTGAGGACAAGTCCTACAATGAGCAGTTCTTC
CASSEDKSYNEQFF
>TRBV5-1|TRBJ2-7|-|-
TGCGCCAGCAGCTTGGTGGGGGCAGGGTCCGAGGAGCAGTACTTC
CASSLVGAGSEEQYF
>TRBV19|TRBJ1-1|-|-
TGTGCCAGTAGTATGAGAATTTCGACAAACCAGAACACTGAAGCTTTCTTT
CASSMRISTNQNTEAFF
>TRBV9|TRBJ2-5|TRBD2|-
TGTGCCAGCAGCGTAGCGTTTGCTAGCGGGGGGATACAAGAGACCCAGTACTTC
CASSVAFASGGIQETQYF
>TRBV19|TRBJ1-2|-|-
TGTGCCAGTAGTATCGACGGGGGCTACACCTTC
CASSIDGGYTF
>TRBV9|TRBJ2-5|-|-
TGTGCCAGCAGTATTCAAGAGACCCAGTACTTC
CASSIQETQYF
>TRBV18|TRBJ2-3|-|-
TGTGCCAGCTCACCGACAGGGAGGCCAGATACGCAGTATTTT
CASSPTGRPDTQYF
>TRBV7-9|TRBJ1-1|TRBD1|few
TGTGCCAGCAGCGACAACAGGGGGCGTCGGCCCACTGAAGCTTTCTTT
CASSDNRGRRPTEAFF
>TRBV7-9|TRBJ1-3|-|-
TGTGCCAGCAGCCTCGCCGGGGGAAACACCATATATTTT
CASSLAGGNTIYF
>TRBV4-2|TRBJ2-2|-|-
TGTGCCAGCGGCCAAGATTACAGCTCTTATGTCAGCGGGGAGCTGTTTTTT
CASGQDYSSYVSGELFF
>TRBV18|TRBJ2-7|TRBD1|few
TGTGCCAGCTCCACTTCCCCGAGACAGGGTATGCACGAGCAGTACTTC
CASSTSPRQGMHEQYF
>TRBV5-1|TRBJ2-5|-|-
TGCGCCAGCAGCATCCCCGGGGGAGAGACCCAGTACTTC
CASSIPGGETQYF
>TRBV5-1|TRBJ2-5|TRBD2|-
TGCGCCAGCAGCTTAACTTTAGCGGGGGGGAGTCAAGAGACCCAGTACTTC
CASSLTLAGGSQETQYF
>TRBV11-2|TRBJ1-6|TRBD1|-
TGTGCCAGCACTCGGACAGGCTCCTATAATTCACCCCTCCACTTT
CASTRTGSYNSPLHF
>TRBV6-6|TRBJ2-7|TRBD2|-
TGTGCCAGCACCCTCGGGGGGGGGCGACCCGAGCAGTACTTC
CASTLGGGRPEQYF
>TRBV5-4|TRBJ2-1|TRBD2|-
TGTGCCAGCAGCCTGGGGACTAGCGGGGACAATGAGCAGTTCTTC
CASSLGTSGDNEQFF
>TRBV7-2|TRBJ2-5|-|-
TGTGCCAGCAGCTCCCCTGCGAGGGAGACCCAGTACTTC
CASSSPARETQYF
>TRBV2|TRBJ1-3|-|once
TGTGCCAGCACTAAACAGGGCCAGGCCGGAAACACCATATATTTT
CASTKQGQAGNTIYF
>TRBV29-1|TRBJ2-5|-|-
TGCAGCGTTATCTGGCAACAGGGCAAGGAGCAGTACTTC
CSVIWQQGKEQYF